A selection of T cell receptor beta chains follows, all from one sample in a study of cytomegalovirus exposure and HLA in healthy donors. Only in-frame clones appear in the TCRdb table, and some are missing; sequencing was by immunoSEQ multiplex PCR. The table includes 150,000 to 200,000 clones, around 80% detected once. The sequencing input was PBMCs. Every receptor here comes from a woman aged 25 to 39 in good health and CMV-seropositive. The CDR3 runs from the conserved cysteine through the conserved F or W. A D gene is named only where the DNA matches it firmly. Clone size is given for some rows only: seen once, a few or many times, or a class if the clone is expanded.

>TRBD1|.|TRBV29-1|TRBJ2-7
CSAWTGYEQYF
TGCAGCGCCTGGACAGGGTACGAGCAGTACTTC
>.|.|TRBV5-1|TRBJ2-3
CASSLSGDTQYF
TGCGCCAGCAGCTTGTCGGGGGATACGCAGTATTTT
>TRBD1|few|TRBV4-1|TRBJ2-7
CASSQGLGQGNYEQYF
TGCGCCAGCAGCCAAGGTTTAGGACAGGGGAACTACGAGCAGTACTTC
>TRBD2|.|TRBV4-2|TRBJ2-1
CASSQEGLAGGYNEQFF
TGTGCCAGCAGCCAAGAAGGGCTAGCGGGGGGTTACAATGAGCAGTTCTTC
>.|few|TRBV5-1|TRBJ2-5
CASSLGRAETQYF
TGCGCCAGCAGCTTGGGCAGGGCAGAGACCCAGTACTTC
>.|.|TRBV28|TRBJ2-3
CASTRPGLSTDTQYF
TGTGCCAGCACCCGTCCGGGACTTAGCACAGATACGCAGTATTTT
>TRBD1|.|TRBV6-1|TRBJ1-3
CASSETGALSGNTIYF
TGTGCCAGCAGCGAAACAGGGGCCCTGTCTGGAAACACCATATATTTT
>.|.|TRBV2|TRBJ2-4
CASSESSAASRQNIQYF
TGTGCCAGCAGTGAAAGTTCAGCGGCTAGCAGGCAAAACATTCAGTACTTC
>TRBD1|once|TRBV7-9|TRBJ2-3
CASSWTGSTDTQYF
TGTGCCAGCAGCTGGACAGGGAGCACAGATACGCAGTATTTT
>.|.|TRBV7-8|TRBJ2-7
CASSLRGEQYF
TGTGCCAGCAGCTTACGGGGCGAGCAGTACTTC
>TRBD2|few|TRBV7-9|TRBJ2-1
CASIVFGTSGRFYNEQFF
TGTGCCAGCATCGTCTTCGGGACTAGCGGGAGGTTCTACAATGAGCAGTTCTTC
>.|.|TRBV19|TRBJ1-5
CASSVNLGDQPQHF
TGTGCCAGTAGTGTGAACCTGGGAGATCAGCCCCAGCATTTT
>TRBD1|few|TRBV6-6|TRBJ1-2
CASYPRGQVLYGYTF
TGTGCCAGTTATCCGAGAGGACAGGTCCTCTATGGCTACACCTTC
>.|.|TRBV7-8|TRBJ2-7
CASSLGYRGTALYEQYF
TGTGCCAGCAGCTTAGGATACCGGGGGACTGCCCTCTACGAGCAGTACTTC
>.|.|TRBV28|TRBJ2-3
CASSPRLDRTQYF
TGTGCCAGCAGTCCACGACTAGACCGGACGCAGTATTTT
>.|.|TRBV15|TRBJ1-2
CATSRENTVTNYGYTF
TGTGCCACCAGCAGAGAGAATACGGTGACTAACTATGGCTACACCTTC
>.|.|TRBV10-3|TRBJ2-5
CAISDRVGETQYF
TGTGCCATCAGTGACAGGGTTGGGGAGACCCAGTACTTC
>TRBD1|once|TRBV5-4|TRBJ1-2
CASSLLSGGHYGYTF
TGTGCCAGCAGCTTGTTGTCAGGGGGCCACTATGGCTACACCTTC
>.|once|TRBV5-8|TRBJ2-7
CASSLAGSYEQYF
TGTGCCAGCAGCTTGGCCGGCTCCTACGAGCAGTACTTC
>TRBD1|.|TRBV7-2|TRBJ1-2
CASSLAVAGGLGGYGYTF
TGTGCCAGCAGCTTAGCGGTGGCAGGGGGCCTTGGGGGCTATGGCTACACCTTC
>.|.|TRBV7-9|TRBJ1-4
CASSLAVQGGNEKLFF
TGTGCCAGCAGCTTAGCGGTTCAGGGCGGGAACGAAAAACTGTTTTTT
>TRBD1|once|TRBV29-1|TRBJ2-7
CSVRTGSYEQYF
TGCAGCGTGCGGACAGGGTCCTACGAGCAGTACTTC
>TRBD1|.|TRBV20-1|TRBJ1-1
CSALGQGEAFF
TGCAGTGCCCTTGGACAGGGTGAAGCTTTCTTT
>TRBD1|.|TRBV7-2|TRBJ1-2
CASSLAGQLNYGYTF
TGTGCCAGCAGCTTAGCGGGACAGCTTAACTATGGCTACACCTTC
>TRBD1|.|TRBV7-9|TRBJ2-2
CASFGQGAIGELFF
TGTGCCAGCTTCGGACAGGGGGCTATCGGGGAGCTGTTTTTT
>.|.|TRBV4-1|TRBJ2-7
CASSQSYEQYF
TGCGCCAGCAGCCAGAGCTACGAGCAGTACTTC
>TRBD1|once|TRBV13|TRBJ1-2
CASSLVEGTGGNYGYTF
TGTGCCAGCAGCTTAGTAGAGGGGACAGGGGGGAACTATGGCTACACCTTC
>.|once|TRBV5-1|TRBJ2-6
CASLSPDRPGANVLTF
TGCGCCAGCTTATCTCCCGACAGACCTGGGGCCAACGTCCTGACTTTC
>.|once|TRBV5-1|TRBJ2-4
CASSLTTGTLRSIQYF
TGCGCCAGCAGCTTAACGACCGGGACACTTAGGAGCATTCAGTACTTC
>.|once|TRBV6-6|TRBJ1-1
CASRLTGEAFF
TGTGCCAGCAGGCTGACAGGCGAAGCTTTCTTT
>.|once|TRBV5-4|TRBJ2-1
CASSPDPSHEQFF
TGTGCCAGCAGTCCTGACCCTAGCCATGAGCAGTTCTTC
>TRBD2|.|TRBV10-1|TRBJ2-6
CASKGTSGSGANVLTF
TGCGCCAGCAAAGGGACTAGCGGCTCTGGGGCCAACGTCCTGACTTTC
>.|.|TRBV7-9|TRBJ2-3
CSSSLVGENTQYF
TGTTCCAGCAGCTTAGTCGGGGAAAATACGCAGTATTTT
>TRBD1|few|TRBV6-6|TRBJ1-2
CASSPGTGGGHGYTF
TGTGCCAGCAGCCCAGGGACAGGGGGCGGGCATGGCTACACCTTC
>.|.|TRBV5-1|TRBJ2-5
CASSLGTDQETQYF
TGCGCCAGCAGCTTGGGTACAGACCAAGAGACCCAGTACTTC
>.|.|TRBV6-4|TRBJ1-1
CASSLGGGSEAFF
TGTGCCAGCAGCCTCGGGGGAGGGTCTGAAGCTTTCTTT
>.|once|TRBV4-1|TRBJ2-2
CASSQEFIGELFF
TGCGCCAGCAGCCAAGAGTTTATCGGGGAGCTGTTTTTT
>.|.|TRBV7-9|TRBJ1-1
CASSSDRIKAFF
TGTGCCAGCAGCTCGGACAGAATTAAAGCTTTCTTT
>TRBD1|few|TRBV5-1|TRBJ1-4
CASSEGQGLEKLFF
TGCGCCAGCAGCGAGGGACAGGGGTTGGAAAAACTGTTTTTT
>.|.|TRBV11-2|TRBJ2-3
CASSILVGISTDTQYF
TGTGCCAGCAGCATACTAGTGGGGATAAGCACAGATACGCAGTATTTT
>.|once|TRBV5-1|TRBJ1-1
CASSNGGSNTEAFF
TGCGCCAGCAGCAATGGCGGGTCTAACACTGAAGCTTTCTTT
>TRBD1|.|TRBV23-1|TRBJ2-7
CASRNFSQYGQGCSYEQYF
TGCGCCAGCAGAAACTTTAGTCAATATGGACAGGGATGCTCCTACGAGCAGTACTTC
>TRBD2|.|TRBV7-8|TRBJ2-1
CASSPSGRDSNEQFF
TGTGCCAGCAGCCCTAGCGGGAGGGATTCGAACGAGCAGTTCTTC
>.|few|TRBV4-1|TRBJ1-1
CASSPGDLTGMNTEAFF
TGCGCCAGCAGCCCAGGTGACCTAACAGGGATGAACACTGAAGCTTTCTTT
>.|.|TRBV5-6|TRBJ1-3
CASSFGGSGNTIYF
TGTGCCAGCAGCTTCGGGGGGTCCGGAAACACCATATATTTT
>TRBD1|few|TRBV19|TRBJ1-5
CASDRVNQPQHF
TGTGCCAGCGACAGGGTCAATCAGCCCCAGCATTTT
>.|.|TRBV5-1|TRBJ2-5
CASSSLGDTQETQYF
TGCGCCAGCAGCTCGCTGGGGGACACCCAAGAGACCCAGTACTTC
>TRBD2|.|TRBV7-9|TRBJ2-7
CASSLSGTSGEQYF
TGTGCCAGCAGCTTATCCGGGACTAGCGGGGAGCAGTACTTC
>.|few|TRBV7-9|TRBJ1-4
CASTAESRFLSTNEKLFF
TGTGCCAGCACCGCCGAAAGCCGCTTCTTGTCAACTAATGAAAAGCTGTTTTTT
>.|few|TRBV30|TRBJ1-5
CAWSDLRQVSQPQHF
TGTGCCTGGAGTGACCTTCGACAGGTCAGCCAGCCCCAGCATTTT
>TRBD1|.|TRBV28|TRBJ1-5
CASSLIGRGQGGNQPQHF
TGTGCCAGCAGTTTAATAGGGCGGGGACAGGGTGGCAATCAGCCCCAGCATTTT
>.|.|TRBV28|TRBJ1-5
CASSLPPQGQHF
TGTGCCAGCAGTTTACCCCCCCAGGGCCAGCATTTT
>.|.|TRBV6-4|TRBJ2-1
CASSDPPFNEQFF
TGTGCCAGCAGTGACCCCCCCTTTAATGAGCAGTTCTTC
>TRBD1|.|TRBV6-1|TRBJ1-2
CASSAGTGYGYTF
TGTGCCAGCAGCGCCGGGACAGGCTATGGCTACACCTTC
>TRBD1|.|TRBV27|TRBJ1-2
CASKGGSWVVDYGYTF
TGTGCCAGCAAAGGGGGCAGTTGGGTCGTGGACTATGGCTACACCTTC